The 32 T cell receptor beta chains below all came from one sample that was sequenced in a study of glioma-infiltrating T cells after dendritic cell vaccination (dated by TCRdb to the mid-2010s). Receptors were amplified or captured by the immunoSEQ multiplex PCR assay. TCRdb's version of the immuneACCESS table is confined to in-frame rearrangements and falls short of the full clone set. An unresolved V gene accounts for under half of the shortfall where checked; the remainder is of unknown origin. This sample comprises roughly 600 clones, nearly 90% of them detected only once. The ten largest make up 9% to 10% of the sample. Sequenced material: tumor tissue, taken before dendritic cell vaccination. Every receptor here comes from a human donor with glioblastoma.

The genes are TRBV27 and TRBJ1-5; D is undetermined. The CDR3 is made up of 13 amino acids. From germline, CDR1 is MNHEY and CDR2 SMNVEV (reference sequence). Trimming removed 6 bases at V and 3 bases at J, with 9 bases between. The CDR3 here is CASRTGDNQPQHF. The CDR3 nucleotides are TGTGCCAGCAGGACCGGGGACAATCAGCCCCAGCATTTT.

This clone was observed a single time. This chain joins TRBV30 and TRBJ2-4, with TRBD1 matching over 7 bases. The CDR3 totals 13 residues. Trimming took 0 bases from V and 6 from J; bases not matched to a gene: 2. Germline CDR1 is GTSNPN and CDR2 is SVGIG (reference sequence). CDR3 DNA sequence: TGTGCCTGGAGTGTACAGGGGCGAAACATTCAGTACTTC. Translation: CAWSVQGRNIQYF.

The rearrangement joins TRBV11-2 to TRBJ1-2; 7 nucleotides agree with TRBD1. Germline V lookup: CDR1 SGHAT, CDR2 FQNNGV. This CDR3 is built from 13 residues. J lost 2 bases, V lost 7 bases, and 4 bases had no gene match. The CDR3 region has the DNA TGTGCCAGCACATCAGGGGGAAACTATGGCTACACCTTC. This translates into CASTSGGNYGYTF.

The rearrangement links TRBV27 to TRBJ1-1, with a tentative D call TRBD1 (5 bases). The germline V gene encodes CDR1 MNHEY and CDR2 SMNVEV (reference sequence). CDR3 length: 15 amino acids. V was cut by 0 bases and J by 1 base, with 9 bases left in between. CDR3 coding DNA: TGTGCCAGCAGTTTATCGATACAGGCGAACACTGAAGCTTTCTTT. This encodes CASSLSIQANTEAFF.

This CDR3 is CASSGDSSWTEAFF. The DNA of the CDR3 is TGTGCCAGCAGTGGGGACAGTAGCTGGACTGAAGCTTTCTTT. The chain recombines TRBV2 with TRBJ1-1; 7 bases align to TRBD1. From germline, CDR1 is SNHLY and CDR2 FYNNEI. This CDR3 is 14 amino acids long. The trim removed 4 bases at V and 5 bases at J, leaving 7 bases unmatched.

This clone was seen only once. The V gene is TRBV5-4, the J gene TRBJ2-7; TRBD1 matches at 8 bases. The germline CDR1 and CDR2 sequences are SGHNT and YYREEE (reference sequence). The J segment lost 5 bases and the V segment lost 0 bases, leaving 7 bases of the junction unmatched. This CDR3 region has 15 residues. CDR3: CASSLGTGSGDEQYF. The CDR3 coding sequence is TGTGCCAGCAGCTTGGGGACAGGGTCGGGGGACGAGCAGTACTTC.

The CDR3 loop is CASSPRSLAGGLYEQFF. CDR3 in DNA: TGTGCCAGTAGCCCGAGGTCGCTAGCGGGGGGGCTGTATGAGCAGTTCTTC. The J gene is TRBJ2-1, the V gene TRBV19, with TRBD2 identical over 12 bases. CDR3 length equals 17 residues. Germline CDR1 is LNHDA and CDR2 is SQIVND (reference sequence). V trimming: 6 bases; J trimming: 8 bases; junction bases outside the gene matches: 14.

This chain uses TRBV19 with TRBJ2-5; 8 nucleotides align to TRBD1. V shed 4 bases, J shed 3 bases, and the junction held 10 bases outside the gene matches. CDR3 length: 16 residues. The germline gives CDR1 LNHDA, CDR2 SQIVND (reference sequence). The CDR3 loop reads CASSTHVGQGEETQYF. The CDR3 coding sequence is TGTGCCAGTAGTACCCACGTTGGACAGGGAGAAGAGACCCAGTACTTC. Drawing the rest from reference TRBV19 and TRBJ2-5, the complete variable domain is DGGITQSPKYLFRKEGQNVTLSCEQNLNHDAMYWYRQDPGQGLRLIYYSQIVNDFQKGDIAEGYSVSREKKESFPLTVTSAQKNPTAFYLCASSTHVGQGEETQYFGPGTRLLVL.

Of note for this clone: Given a much more abundant clone one base away, this may be a read error. The chain combines TRBV4-1 with TRBJ1-5; 8 bases match TRBD1. The CDR3 spans 17 residues. Germline CDR1 is MGHRA and CDR2 is YSYEKL. CDR3 loop: CAGSQDWNRGVYQPQHF. CDR3 DNA sequence: TGCGCCGGCAGCCAAGATTGGAACAGGGGGGTTTATCAGCCCCAGCATTTT.

The rearrangement links TRBV30 to TRBJ2-1, with 13 bases fitting TRBD2. CDR3 length equals 16 residues. Trimming took 1 base from V and 7 from J; bases not matched to a gene: 7. CDR1 is GTSNPN, CDR2 SVGIG, per germline (reference sequence). The chain's CDR3 is CAWSAMGLAGWNEQFF. CDR3 DNA sequence: TGTGCCTGGAGTGCAATGGGACTAGCGGGGTGGAATGAGCAGTTCTTC.

The chain joins TRBV2 to TRBJ2-5; 11 bases are a match to TRBD2. The CDR3 totals 14 residues. Germline lookup yields CDR1 SNHLY and CDR2 FYNNEI. V lost 6 bases and J lost 5; bases outside the gene matches: 5. CDR3 nucleotides: TGTGCCAGCAGCCTAGCGGGGGGAATTGAGACCCAGTACTTC. Amino acid sequence: CASSLAGGIETQYF.

The genes are TRBV4-1 and TRBJ2-7; 8 bases line up with TRBD1. In germline, CDR1 is MGHRA, CDR2 YSYEKL. V lost 5 bases to trimming and J lost 5 bases; unmatched junction nucleotides: 14. This CDR3 comprises 16 residues. The CDR3 loop is CASSIGPGGEVDEQYF. CDR3 nucleotides: TGCGCCAGCAGCATCGGTCCAGGGGGCGAAGTCGACGAGCAGTACTTC.

The J gene is TRBJ1-5, the V gene TRBV7-2; no reliable D call. V lost 5 bases and J 0 bases, leaving 8 bases between the germline ends. The germline CDR1 and CDR2 sequences are SGHTA and FQGNSA. There are 14 residues in the CDR3. The DNA of the CDR3 is TGTGCCAGCAGCCGTATTTATAGCAATCAGCCCCAGCATTTT. This codes for CASSRIYSNQPQHF.

This sequence joins TRBV6-5 and TRBJ1-2; 7 bases align to TRBD1. The CDR3 consists of 14 residues. Germline V lookup: CDR1 MNHEY, CDR2 SVGAGI. V gave up 7 bases and J gave up 4 bases; unmatched junction bases: 9. CDR3 sequence (DNA): TGTGCCAGCACCCCCTCTGGGACAGTCTATGGCTACACCTTC. This translates into CASTPSGTVYGYTF.

In its sample, this clone was seen once. J is TRBJ2-1 and V is TRBV19, with D possibly TRBD1 on 6 matching bases. CDR1 LNHDA and CDR2 SQIVND come from the germline V gene (reference sequence). The length of the CDR3 is 16 residues. Trimming took off 3 bases at V and 4 bases at J, with 16 bases between the two ends. DNA of the CDR3: TGTGCCAGTAGTATGGGGACAACGTCACTTTACAATGAGCAGTTCTTC. This sequence encodes CASSMGTTSLYNEQFF.

The chain has TRBV7-9 and TRBJ2-5, with D maybe TRBD1 (6 bases). V lost 1 base to trimming and J lost 5 bases, with 17 bases between them. The V gene's germline CDR1 is SEHNR and CDR2 FQNEAQ (reference sequence). This CDR3 has 16 amino acids. CDR3 protein: CASSLDQGRGGETQYF. CDR3 sequence (DNA): TGTGCCAGCAGCTTAGATCAGGGGCGCGGCGGGGAGACCCAGTACTTC.

This clone was seen only once. The chain recombines TRBV7-2 with TRBJ2-7, with 7 bases that match TRBD1. Germline V lookup: CDR1 SGHTA, CDR2 FQGNSA. V lost 5 bases and J lost 0; bases outside the gene matches: 10. The CDR3 is 16 amino acids. The DNA for the CDR3 is TGTGCCAGCAGCCCCTGGACAGGCCCCAGCTCCTACGAGCAGTACTTC. Its protein is CASSPWTGPSSYEQYF.

CDR3 amino acids: CSVARRQGPNYGYTF. The CDR3 DNA reads TGCAGCGTTGCCCGCCGGCAGGGGCCTAACTATGGCTACACCTTC. The chain carries TRBV29-1 and TRBJ1-2, with D maybe TRBD1 (6 bases). V was pared by 4 bases and J by 0 bases, with 15 bases between. The CDR3 totals 15 residues. In germline, CDR1 is SQVTM, CDR2 ANQGSEA.

This clone was seen only once. The genes are TRBV10-2 and TRBJ2-3; perhaps TRBD1 as D (5 bases). Germline CDR1 WSHSY, CDR2 SAAADI. The length of the CDR3 is 13 residues. V was trimmed by 6 bases and J by 6 bases, leaving 13 bases between them. CDR3 amino acids: CASRTVTPDTQYF. The CDR3 nucleotides are TGCGCCAGCAGGACAGTGACTCCGGATACGCAGTATTTT.

The rearrangement links TRBV5-4 to TRBJ2-5, with D possibly being TRBD1 (5 bases). The germline V gene encodes CDR1 SGHNT and CDR2 YYREEE (reference sequence). The CDR3 consists of 13 residues. The V end lost 0 bases, the J end lost 5 bases, and 8 bases lay between the germline ends. The CDR3 region has the DNA TGTGCCAGCAGCTTGGGGGGCTCGGAGACCCAGTACTTC. Translated, it gives CASSLGGSETQYF. The full variable domain, its missing parts supplied by reference TRBV5-4 and TRBJ2-5, is ETGVTQSPTHLIKTRGQQVTLRCSSQSGHNTVSWYQQALGQGPQFIFQYYREEENGRGNFPPRFSGLQFPNYSSELNVNALELDDSALYLCASSLGGSETQYFGPGTRLLVL.

The V and J genes are TRBV5-6 and TRBJ2-3, with D uncertain. Trimming took off 1 base at V and 2 bases at J, with 2 bases between the two ends. CDR1 SGHDT and CDR2 YYEEEE come from the germline V gene. This CDR3 region has 12 residues. CDR3 protein: CASSLYTDTQYF. DNA for the CDR3: TGTGCCAGCAGCTTGTACACAGATACGCAGTATTTT.

The chain carries TRBV7-2 and TRBJ2-1, with 7 bases fitting TRBD1. The trim removed 5 bases at V and 2 bases at J, leaving 6 bases unmatched. This CDR3 has 15 amino acids. The germline CDR1 and CDR2 sequences are SGHTA and FQGNSA. CDR3 amino acids: CASSPDRATYNEQFF. The DNA for the CDR3 is TGTGCCAGCAGCCCAGACAGGGCCACCTACAATGAGCAGTTCTTC.

This clone was counted a few times. The rearrangement uses TRBV27 and TRBJ2-3, with 9 bases that match TRBD2. V dropped 2 bases and J dropped 0; count of bases not matched to a gene: 3. The CDR3 runs to 16 residues. Per germline, CDR1 MNHEY and CDR2 SMNVEV (reference sequence). CDR3 residues: CASSLAGGLSTDTQYF. The DNA of the CDR3 is TGTGCCAGCAGTTTAGCGGGGGGGCTCAGCACAGATACGCAGTATTTT.

V usage is TRBV6-5 and J usage is TRBJ2-2; a weak D match, TRBD1 (6 bases). CDR3 length: 14 residues. Trimming shortened V by 0 bases and J by 5 bases, and 7 bases separated the two germline ends. Germline assignment: CDR1 MNHEY and CDR2 SVGAGI. CDR3: CASSYSQGTGELFF. The CDR3, as DNA: TGTGCCAGCAGTTACTCGCAGGGGACCGGGGAGCTGTTTTTT.

The chain couples TRBV7-6 to TRBJ2-5; D possibly corresponds to TRBD2 (6 bases). The length of the CDR3 is 12 residues. Trimming shortened V by 5 bases and J by 5 bases, and 9 bases separated the two germline ends. The germline gives CDR1 SGHVS, CDR2 FNYEAQ. The CDR3 region is CASSLRGETQYF. CDR3 DNA: TGTGCCAGCAGCCTTCGGGGGGAGACCCAGTACTTC.

CDR3 amino acids: CASSYSQGVTDTQYF. The CDR3 DNA follows: TGTGCCAGCAGTTACTCGCAGGGGGTTACAGATACGCAGTATTTT. This chain links TRBV6-5 with TRBJ2-3; 7 positions agree with TRBD1. The germline CDR1 and CDR2 sequences are MNHEY and SVGAGI. The V and J ends lost 0 bases and 3 bases, in that order; junction bases with no gene match: 3. The CDR3 consists of 15 residues.

The V gene is TRBV18, the J gene TRBJ2-7; perhaps TRBD2 as D (5 bases). The length of the CDR3 is 14 residues. The germline V and J ends were trimmed by 5 bases and 4 bases, with 15 bases remaining between them. From germline, CDR1 is KGHSH and CDR2 LQKENI. CDR3 coding DNA: TGTGCCAGCTCATCAGGAGGACTGCTATACGAGCAGTACTTC. Translation: CASSSGGLLYEQYF.

This sequence joins TRBV4-1 and TRBJ2-7; 7 nucleotides align to TRBD1. CDR1 MGHRA and CDR2 YSYEKL come from the germline V gene. With 1 base clipped from V and 2 bases from J, the junction kept 11 bases outside the gene matches. The CDR3 extends over 17 amino acids. The CDR3 DNA is TGCGCCAGCAGCCAAGGATATCTGCAGGGGGATGCCTACGAGCAGTACTTC. It encodes CASSQGYLQGDAYEQYF.

The chain employs TRBV12-2 and TRBJ2-7; the D call of TRBD2 is as the table states it, not checked on the DNA. TRBV12-2 is shown as a pseudogene. This CDR3 region has 17 residues. In nucleotides, the CDR3 is TGTGCAAGTCGGCAAAACTGGACTCTCGTCCCACCCTACGAGCAGTACTTC. It yields the protein CASRQNWTLVPPYEQYF.

V is TRBV2 and J is TRBJ1-5; D perhaps matches TRBD1 (5 bases). Germline V gene data show CDR1 as SNHLY and CDR2 as FYNNEI. V was pared by 1 base and J by 6 bases, with 13 bases between. CDR3 length: 15 residues. CDR3 residues: CASSEGAGRGQPQHF. The CDR3 coding sequence is TGTGCCAGCAGTGAAGGGGCAGGAAGGGGTCAGCCCCAGCATTTT.

V and J are TRBV4-1 and TRBJ2-1, with 10 nucleotides matching TRBD2. CDR1 is MGHRA and CDR2 is YSYEKL in the germline V gene. This CDR3 has 16 residues. V shed 5 bases, J shed 4 bases, and the junction held 8 bases outside the gene matches. This CDR3 reads CASSESTSGTYNEQFF. CDR3 nucleotides: TGCGCCAGCAGCGAATCCACTAGCGGGACGTACAATGAGCAGTTCTTC.

The CDR3 loop is CASSLATLDTQYF. The CDR3, as DNA: TGTGCCAGCAGCTTAGCGACATTAGATACGCAGTATTTT. V gene TRBV7-8 combines with J gene TRBJ2-3; D gene ambiguous. The CDR3 contains 13 residues. V was cut by 0 bases and J by 5 bases, with 6 bases left in between. Germline assignment: CDR1 SGHVS and CDR2 FQNEAQ.